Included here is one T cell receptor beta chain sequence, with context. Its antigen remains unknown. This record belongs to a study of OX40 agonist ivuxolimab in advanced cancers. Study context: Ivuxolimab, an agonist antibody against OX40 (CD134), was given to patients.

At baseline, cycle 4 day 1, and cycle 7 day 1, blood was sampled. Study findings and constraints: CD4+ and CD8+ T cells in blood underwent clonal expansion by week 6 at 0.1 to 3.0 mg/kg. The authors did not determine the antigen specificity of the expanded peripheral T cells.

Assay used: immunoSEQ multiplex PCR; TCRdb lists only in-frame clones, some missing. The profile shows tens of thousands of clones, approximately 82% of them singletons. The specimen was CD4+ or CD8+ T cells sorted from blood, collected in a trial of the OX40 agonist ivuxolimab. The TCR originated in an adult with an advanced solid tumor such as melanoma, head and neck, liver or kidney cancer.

CDR3: CASSEALLAGGFYEQYF. DNA for the CDR3: TGTGCCAGCAGTGAAGCTTTACTAGCGGGGGGCTTTTACGAGCAGTACTTC. The chain uses TRBV6-1 and TRBJ2-7; 12 bases are shared with TRBD2. Trimming removed 0 bases from V and 4 bases from J; junction bases left unmatched: 7. This CDR3 region has 17 residues. The germline gives CDR1 MNHNS, CDR2 SASEGT.